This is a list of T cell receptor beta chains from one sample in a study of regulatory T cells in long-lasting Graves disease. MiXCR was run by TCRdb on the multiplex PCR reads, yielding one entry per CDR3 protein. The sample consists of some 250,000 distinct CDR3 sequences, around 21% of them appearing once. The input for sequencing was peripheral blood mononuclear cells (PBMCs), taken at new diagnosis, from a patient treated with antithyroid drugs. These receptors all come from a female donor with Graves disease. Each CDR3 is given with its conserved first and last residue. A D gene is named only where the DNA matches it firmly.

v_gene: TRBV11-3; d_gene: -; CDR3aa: CASSPQRDGTLNTEAFF
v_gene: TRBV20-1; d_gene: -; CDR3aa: CSARGLASYNEQFF
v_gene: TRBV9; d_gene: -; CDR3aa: CASSPTVQRRGDTQYF
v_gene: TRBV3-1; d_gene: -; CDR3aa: CASRESRADTQYF
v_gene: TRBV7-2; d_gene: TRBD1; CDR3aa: CASRRQGWGTGELFF
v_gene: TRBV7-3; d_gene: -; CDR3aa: CASSAGSLRGYTF
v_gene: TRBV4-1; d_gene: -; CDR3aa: CASSQSLAKSYGYTF
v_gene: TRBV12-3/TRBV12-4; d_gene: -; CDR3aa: CASLHGSFNNEQFF
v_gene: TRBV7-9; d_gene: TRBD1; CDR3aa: CASSSLTGALAEAFF
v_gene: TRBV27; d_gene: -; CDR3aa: CASISSSYEQYF
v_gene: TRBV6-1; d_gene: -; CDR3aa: CTSPPLHF
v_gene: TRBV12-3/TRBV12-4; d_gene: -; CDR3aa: CASSSSGGAINEQFF
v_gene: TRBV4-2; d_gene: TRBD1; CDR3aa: CASSQDYRDSYEQYF
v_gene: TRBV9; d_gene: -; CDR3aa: CASSVAAGRTGNTIYF
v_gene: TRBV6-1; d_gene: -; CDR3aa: CASSQDPDYEQYF
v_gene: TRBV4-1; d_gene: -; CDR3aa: CASSQDTGITEAFF
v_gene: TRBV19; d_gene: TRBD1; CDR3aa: CASSVTGGSETQYF
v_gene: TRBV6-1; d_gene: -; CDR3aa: CASSEEDGQPQHF
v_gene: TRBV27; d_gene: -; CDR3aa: CASSSRGKVDEQYF
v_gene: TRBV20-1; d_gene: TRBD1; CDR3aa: CSATAPGQGDGYTF
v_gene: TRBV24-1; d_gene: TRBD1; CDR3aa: CATSDDRVAETQYF
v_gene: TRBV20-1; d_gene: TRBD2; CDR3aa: CSAPRGGGSYEQYF
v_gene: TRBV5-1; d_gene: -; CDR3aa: CASSPQGPREQFF
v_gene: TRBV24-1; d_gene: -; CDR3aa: CATSDLRTGAPDTQYF
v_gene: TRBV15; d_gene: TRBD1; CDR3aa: CATSRDVGTGSYNEQFF
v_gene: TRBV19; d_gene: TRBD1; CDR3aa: CASSSGQEAEKEKLFF
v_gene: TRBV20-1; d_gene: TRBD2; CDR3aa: CSAIEGTSGIGELFF
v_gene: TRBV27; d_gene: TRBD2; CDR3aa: CASSLLRGALTDTQYF
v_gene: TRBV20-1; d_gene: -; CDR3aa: CSASGAGRNTGELFF
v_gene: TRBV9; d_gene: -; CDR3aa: CASTLPGGNEQFF
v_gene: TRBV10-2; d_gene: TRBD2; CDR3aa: CASKVTSGGADTQYF
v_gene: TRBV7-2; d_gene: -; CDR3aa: CASSSTGTLGNTIYF
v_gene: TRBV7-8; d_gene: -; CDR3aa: CASSLGREGGYTF
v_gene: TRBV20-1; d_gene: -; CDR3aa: CSFANSANYGYTF
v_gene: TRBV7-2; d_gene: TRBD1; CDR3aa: CASSLGGQPATNEKLFF
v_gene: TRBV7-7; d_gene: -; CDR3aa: CASSPSEVSSDTQYF
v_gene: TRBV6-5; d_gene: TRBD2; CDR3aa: CASSYPSGGLETQYF
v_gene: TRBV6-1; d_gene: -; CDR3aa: CAAQRSGSSGANVLTF
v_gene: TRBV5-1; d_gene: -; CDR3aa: CASSPEGGDYGYTF
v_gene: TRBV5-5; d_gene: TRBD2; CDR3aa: CASSLRGLAATYEQYF
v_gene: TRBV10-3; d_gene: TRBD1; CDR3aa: CAISERQGMYEQYF
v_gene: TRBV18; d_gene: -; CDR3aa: CASSPTGPPYEQYF
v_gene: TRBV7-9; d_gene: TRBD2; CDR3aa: CASSPWTSGRANEQFF
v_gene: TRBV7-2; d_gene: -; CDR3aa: CASSRAQGSYEQYF
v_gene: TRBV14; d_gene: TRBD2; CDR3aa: CASSSSGGPEQFF
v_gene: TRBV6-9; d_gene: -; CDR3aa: CASSSGGEQFF
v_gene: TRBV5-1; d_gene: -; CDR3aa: CASSQTTDTQYF
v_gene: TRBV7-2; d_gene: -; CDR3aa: CASSIQGGGANTEAFF